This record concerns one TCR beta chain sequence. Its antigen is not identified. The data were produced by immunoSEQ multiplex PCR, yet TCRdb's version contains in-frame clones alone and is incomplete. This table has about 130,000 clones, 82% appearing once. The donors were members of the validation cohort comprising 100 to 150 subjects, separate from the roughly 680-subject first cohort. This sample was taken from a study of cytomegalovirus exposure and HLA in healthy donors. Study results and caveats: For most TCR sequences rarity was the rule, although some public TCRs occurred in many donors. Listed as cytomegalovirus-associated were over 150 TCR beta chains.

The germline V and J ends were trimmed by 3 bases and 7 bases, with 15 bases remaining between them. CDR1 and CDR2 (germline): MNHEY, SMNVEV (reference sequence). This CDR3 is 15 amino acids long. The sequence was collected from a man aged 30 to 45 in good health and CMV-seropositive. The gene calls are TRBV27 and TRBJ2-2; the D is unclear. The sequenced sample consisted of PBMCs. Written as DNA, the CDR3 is TGTGCCAGCAGTTTCTCCGCCGTGGAGAGCGGGGAGCTGTTTTTT. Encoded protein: CASSFSAVESGELFF.